This T cell receptor (beta chain) was captured in a study of blood T cell repertoires in COVID-19 (dated by TCRdb to 2019 to 2021). Turning to the overall study: Samples covering the acute and convalescent phases of COVID-19 were provided by collaborators in the United States, Italy and Spain. The dataset comprised deeply sampled blood TCRbeta repertoires from subjects exposed to, actively infected with, or recovered from COVID-19. The samples were drawn from the first 160 participants of the ongoing ImmuneRACE study and from 950 to 1,500 subjects provided by 6 global collaborators. Nearly every sample came with metadata listing a de-identified subject ID, COVID-19 status, age in years and sex. A freely available public database, intended as a resource for researchers studying the immune response to SARS-CoV-2, is where the repertoires were released. HLA class I and class II types, where available, came from metadata supplied by the sample provider rather than from assay-based typing. The material from the prospective study consisted of cDNA or gDNA derived from T cells, B-cell-depleted T cells, or PBMCs.

As encoded in the germline V gene, CDR1 is SGHRS while CDR2 is YFSETQ. Including cysteine and phenylalanine, the CDR3 has 12 amino acids. Just CDR3 DNA is preserved here, 36 bases in frame from base 1. V is trimmed back by 3 bases and J by 10 bases, and the junction contains 2 bases that no gene match accounts for. Only one count was recorded for this clone. Its antigen is still unknown. No quality values exist for individual bases; no much larger clone is one base distant. General findings and caveats noted by the study authors: How much clinical and demographic metadata was included differed by source and by participant, and the metadata was provided uncurated.

One collaborating source in Seattle enrolled patients during active infection and followed them longitudinally through the course of disease. The collaborating institutions used their own protocols to collect whole blood in K2EDTA tubes. Collaborator samples were shipped for TCRbeta analysis as frozen whole blood, isolated PBMCs, or DNA extracted from either sample type. The immunoSEQ Assay, a bias-controlled multiplex PCR, was used to amplify TCRbeta CDR3 regions from genomic DNA. The authors' analysis ran thus. The number of nucleated cells in each sample was estimated by amplification of reference gene primers within the assay. To quantify the absolute abundance of each unique TCRbeta CDR3 rearrangement, sequence reads were collapsed and filtered. For each sample, productive Simpson clonality was calculated by taking the square root of Simpson's diversity index across productive rearrangements. The table comes from immuneACCESS by way of TCRdb, which keeps in-frame sequences with V and J called. Part of the clones is missing from these tables; in studies checked, under half for an unresolved V gene and the rest for unknown reasons. V, J and clone size are taken as reported in that table, and D and trimming were inferred from the DNA itself. The sample table lists approximately 440,000 clones, around 89% of them with a count of one. Clones ranked in the top ten supply around 13% of the sample.

The specimen was peripheral blood. The receptor was derived from a woman aged 50 to 60 with COVID-19, enrolled during active disease. In this chain, TRBV5-1 is recombined with TRBJ2-1; TRBD1 lines up with 9 middle nucleotides. This receptor carries the CDR3 CASSSTGGEQFF. The nucleotides read TGCGCCAGCAGCTCAACAGGGGGCGAGCAGTTCTTC. The CDR3, completed at both ends by the reference TRBV5-1 and TRBJ2-1 genes, gives the full variable domain KAGVTQTPRYLIKTRGQQVTLSCSPISGHRSVSWYQQTPGQGLQFLFEYFSETQRNKGNFPGRFSGRQFSNSRSEMNVSTLELGDSALYLCASSSTGGEQFFGPGTRLTVL.